The TCR beta chain described here comes from a study of cytomegalovirus exposure and HLA in healthy donors. General study findings and limits: Later analysis associated a missense DCLRE1C variant with TCR beta V- and J-gene trimming. According to a later analysis, donors in an Asian-associated ancestry cluster reportedly had fewer N-insertions than the approximately 670-donor mean. A later analysis linked around 15,000 TCR beta sequences to HLA alleles at 0.05 false discovery rate.

Amplification used 60 Vbeta primers and 13 Jbeta primers. Sequencing was performed with immunoSEQ multiplex PCR; in TCRdb, only in-frame clones are kept and a portion is missing. The table has 99,000 or so clones, around 63% seen once; the top ten hold 3% to 3.5%. The germline V gene encodes CDR1 GTSNPN and CDR2 SVGIG (reference sequence). Trimming cost V 2 bases and J 2 bases, with 13 bases left between them. This CDR3 has 15 amino acids. Note on this clone: Its matching antigen is unknown.

This TCR was sampled from a man between 25 and 39 years old in good health and CMV-seronegative. This chain connects TRBV30 to TRBJ1-5; D is uncertain. The sequenced sample was PBMCs. CDR3 sequence (DNA): TGTGCCTGGAGTATGCCTGATCGGGGCAATCAGCCCCAGCATTTT. This gives the protein CAWSMPDRGNQPQHF.